This note documents a single T cell receptor beta chain sequence. Profiling relied on immunoSEQ multiplex PCR, and the TCRdb table lists in-frame clones only, not all of them. The sample carries hundreds of thousands of clones, 80% to 90% recorded once. Germline V lookup: CDR1 LNHNV, CDR2 YYDKDF (reference sequence). The CDR3 extends over 22 amino acids. J was trimmed by 6 bases and V by 2 bases; bases with no gene match: 26. This sample is drawn from a study of shared T cell receptors in the human thymus. The sample was also linked to a second study, of human thymus T cells. This second study notes: Thymic TCR repertoires of unrelated people reportedly overlapped highly.

The rearrangement joins TRBV15 to TRBJ2-1; 9 nucleotides agree with TRBD1. Sequencing was done on a sample of thymocytes. The origin of this receptor is a girl less than two years old with a congenital heart defect. CDR3 amino acids: CATSRQYRTGELSRAVGNEQFF. The CDR3 DNA reads TGTGCCACCAGCAGACAGTATAGGACAGGGGAATTATCACGGGCCGTGGGCAATGAGCAGTTCTTC.